A single sample gave rise to the 30 T cell receptor beta chains below, sequenced in a study of identical twins. TCRdb re-analysed the 5' RACE reads in MiXCR, keeping a single row per CDR3 protein. This table holds around 240,000 distinct CDR3 sequences, roughly 10% found once. The sequencing sample was made of memory T cells sorted from blood. The origin of the receptors is a middle-aged man in good health.

This clonotype was counted many times. The V call is TRBV4-1, the J call TRBJ2-7, with 7 positions matching TRBD1. The V and J ends lost 3 bases and 3 bases, in that order; junction bases with no gene match: 8. The CDR3 sequence is 15 residues long. Germline CDR1 MGHRA, CDR2 YSYEKL. CDR3 nucleotides: TGCGCCAGCAGCCACCAAGACAGGGCCGACTACGAGCAGTACTTC. Its protein is CASSHQDRADYEQYF.

This clonotype was found many times. V is TRBV4-2 and J is TRBJ2-1; 7 bases are a match to TRBD2. J lost 3 bases, V lost 4 bases, and 6 bases had no gene match. CDR3 size: 15 residues. Germline V gene sequence: CDR1 LGHNA, CDR2 YNFKEQ. The CDR3 is CASSRRLADYNEQFF. The CDR3 DNA follows: TGTGCCAGCAGCCGTCGACTAGCAGACTACAATGAGCAGTTCTTC.

This clonotype was picked up many times. The V call is TRBV5-1, the J call TRBJ2-3; D uncertain. Germline CDR1 and CDR2: SGHRS and YFSETQ. This CDR3 contains 13 residues. Trimming removed 4 bases at V and 5 bases at J, with 11 bases between. The CDR3 spells CASSLERGDTQYF. CDR3 nucleotide sequence: TGCGCCAGCAGCCTCGAGAGAGGAGATACGCAGTATTTT.

This sequence joins TRBV5-4 and TRBJ1-1; D uncertain. The germline V gene has CDR1 SGHNT and CDR2 YYREEE (reference sequence). Trimming stripped 4 bases from V and 7 bases from J, with 14 bases between. There are 13 residues in the CDR3. DNA for the CDR3: TGTGCCAGCAGCCTTGATCCGCGGTTTGAAGCTTTCTTT. It specifies CASSLDPRFEAFF.

This chain links TRBV11-2 with TRBJ2-7, with TRBD1 identical over 11 bases. CDR1 is SGHAT and CDR2 is FQNNGV in the germline V gene. Trimming removed 5 bases from V and 1 base from J; junction bases left unmatched: 4. This CDR3 contains 15 residues. The CDR3 region has the DNA TGTGCCAGCAGCCGAGGGACAGGGGGTTCCTACGAGCAGTACTTC. Translated: CASSRGTGGSYEQYF.

The CDR3 is CASSLVGAGRYEQYF. The CDR3 bases are TGTGCCAGCAGCTTGGTAGGGGCTGGAAGATACGAGCAGTACTTC. The chain is built from TRBV5-8 and TRBJ2-7; D is possibly TRBD1 (5 bases). Germline V gene lookup returns CDR1 SGHTS and CDR2 YDEGEE. Trimming pared 0 bases from V and 4 bases from J, leaving 14 bases between. The CDR3 sequence is 15 residues long.

J is TRBJ2-3 and V is TRBV20-1, with D maybe TRBD1 (5 bases). The CDR3 is made up of 15 amino acids. Trimming removed 1 base from V and 2 bases from J, with 13 bases in between. Germline loops: CDR1 DFQATT, CDR2 SNEGSKA (reference sequence). The CDR3 loop reads CSARAQDHNTDTQYF. The CDR3 bases are TGCAGTGCTAGAGCACAGGACCACAACACAGATACGCAGTATTTT.

The rearrangement uses TRBV15 and TRBJ2-3; 10 bases fit TRBD2. V dropped 0 bases and J dropped 5; count of bases not matched to a gene: 17. This CDR3 contains 20 residues. CDR1 and CDR2 (germline): LNHNV, YYDKDF (reference sequence). This chain's CDR3 is CATSREREVGTSGAKDTQYF. The CDR3 nucleotides are TGTGCCACCAGCAGAGAACGGGAGGTCGGAACTAGCGGGGCTAAAGATACGCAGTATTTT.

V is TRBV20-1 and J is TRBJ2-3; 14 positions match TRBD2. The CDR3 has 15 residues. The germline CDR1 and CDR2 sequences are DFQATT and SNEGSKA (reference sequence). The V and J ends lost 6 bases and 6 bases, in that order; junction bases with no gene match: 8. CDR3 residues: CSAPSTSGRADTQYF. For the CDR3, the DNA is TGCAGTGCGCCCTCGACTAGCGGGAGGGCGGATACGCAGTATTTT.

This clonotype came up many times. The chain is built from TRBV7-9 and TRBJ2-1; 8 bases agree with TRBD2. Germline CDR1 SEHNR, CDR2 FQNEAQ (reference sequence). This CDR3 has 14 residues. V was pared by 6 bases and J by 9 bases, with 10 bases of the junction left unmatched. CDR3 loop: CASRTGTRDSEQFF. Written as DNA, the CDR3 is TGTGCCAGCAGGACCGGGACTAGGGACTCTGAGCAGTTCTTC.

The chain combines TRBV12-3 or TRBV12-4 with TRBJ2-3; D call uncertain. Deletions cut 5 bases from V and 6 bases from J, with 15 bases between. The CDR3 consists of 14 residues. CDR3 amino acids: CASSPLIPGDTQYF. Written as DNA, the CDR3 is TGTGCCAGCAGTCCCCTCATTCCCGGGGATACGCAGTATTTT.

With respect to this clonotype: One junction end disagrees with the germline gene, perhaps due to a read error. The J gene is TRBJ2-7, the V gene TRBV28, with D possibly TRBD2 on 6 matching bases. This CDR3 spans 14 amino acids. Looked up from germline, CDR1 is MDHEN and CDR2 is SYDVKM. DNA for the CDR3: TGTGCCAGCAGTCCGCCGGGACTTTCCTACGGGCAGTACTTC. Translating gives CASSPPGLSYGQYF.

This clonotype was observed at least ten times. V and J are TRBV5-5 and TRBJ2-5; 11 nucleotides line up with TRBD2. J was trimmed by 9 bases and V by 3 bases; bases with no gene match: 7. The CDR3 length is 14 residues. Germline CDR1 reads SGHKS; CDR2 reads YYEKEE (reference sequence). CDR3 residues: CASSWTVLAGAQYF. CDR3 in DNA: TGTGCCAGCAGCTGGACAGTACTAGCGGGGGCCCAGTACTTC.

This clonotype was counted a few times. The genes are TRBV7-9 and TRBJ2-1; D is perhaps TRBD1 (6 bases). Trimming took 3 bases from V and 5 from J, leaving 14 bases between them. Per germline, CDR1 SEHNR and CDR2 FQNEAQ (reference sequence). CDR3 length: 15 residues. The CDR3 DNA reads TGTGCCAGCAGCTTCAGAGACAGGCCAGACAATGAGCAGTTCTTC. Residues: CASSFRDRPDNEQFF.

V and J are TRBV5-1 and TRBJ2-5; D unresolved. V shed 7 bases and J shed 5 bases, with 18 bases lying between them. The CDR3 consists of 14 residues. Germline assignment: CDR1 SGHRS and CDR2 YFSETQ. CDR3 sequence: CASSPQASGETQYF. The CDR3 nucleotides read TGCGCCAGCTCGCCCCAAGCGTCGGGTGAGACCCAGTACTTC.

This clonotype has at least ten counts. V usage is TRBV20-1 and J usage is TRBJ2-7, with D perhaps given as TRBD1 or TRBD2 (5 bases each). There are 14 residues in the CDR3. Per the germline V gene, CDR1 is DFQATT and CDR2 is SNEGSKA (reference sequence). V lost 0 bases and J 2 bases, leaving 11 bases between the germline ends. The CDR3 bases are TGCAGTGCTAGAGATCGGGGCCTGACCTACGAGCAGTACTTC. It codes for CSARDRGLTYEQYF.

This clonotype was counted a few times. The V call is TRBV20-1, the J call TRBJ2-7, with 7 bases that match TRBD1. CDR1 and CDR2 (germline): DFQATT, SNEGSKA (reference sequence). J gave up 2 bases and V 4 bases, and 5 bases lay outside the gene matches. The CDR3 extends over 13 amino acids. This CDR3 is CSAKLQGTYEQYF. CDR3 nucleotide sequence: TGCAGTGCTAAACTACAGGGGACCTACGAGCAGTACTTC.

This clonotype was observed at least ten times. V gene TRBV20-1 combines with J gene TRBJ1-2; no clear D. The CDR3 runs 13 residues. Germline values: CDR1 DFQATT, CDR2 SNEGSKA (reference sequence). V shed 3 bases and J shed 4 bases, with 12 bases lying between them. Here the CDR3 reads CSASLGPLYGYTF. The CDR3 DNA reads TGCAGTGCTAGTTTAGGCCCTCTCTATGGCTACACCTTC.

This clonotype has a count of ten or more. The chain has TRBV27 and TRBJ2-1; D is ambiguous. The CDR3 is made up of 16 amino acids. Germline assignment: CDR1 MNHEY and CDR2 SMNVEV (reference sequence). V lost 2 bases and J lost 0, with 11 bases in between. CDR3 sequence: CASSLEYPGSYNEQFF. The DNA of the CDR3 is TGTGCCAGCAGTTTAGAATACCCAGGCTCCTACAATGAGCAGTTCTTC.

This clonotype was counted only a few times. The J gene is TRBJ2-5, the V gene TRBV5-6; D gene ambiguous. This CDR3 comprises 13 residues. V shed 0 bases and J shed 3 bases, with 6 bases lying between them. From germline, CDR1 is SGHDT and CDR2 YYEEEE. CDR3 in amino acids: CASSLGREETQYF. In DNA form, the CDR3 reads TGTGCCAGCAGCTTGGGAAGGGAAGAGACCCAGTACTTC.

The chain uses TRBV4-3 and TRBJ2-7; D possibly uses TRBD1 or TRBD2 (5 bases each). CDR1 is LGHNA and CDR2 is YSLEER in the germline V gene. V lost 4 bases, J lost 0 bases, and 16 bases lay in between. The CDR3 has 16 residues. CDR3 DNA: TGCGCCAGCAGCCCTTCCGGGACGTCAGACTCCTACGAGCAGTACTTC. Its translation: CASSPSGTSDSYEQYF.

A few counts support this clonotype. This chain connects TRBV5-1 to TRBJ2-1; D gene ambiguous. The CDR3 sequence is 14 residues long. Germline V gives CDR1 SGHRS, CDR2 YFSETQ. V lost 0 bases and J 7 bases, leaving 11 bases between the germline ends. Here the CDR3 DNA reads TGCGCCAGCAGCTTGGGGTCAAAGGGTAATGAGCAGTTCTTC. Amino acid sequence: CASSLGSKGNEQFF.

In regard to this clonotype: Just one base apart from a much larger clone, this may be a read error. This chain connects TRBV6-2 or TRBV6-3 to TRBJ2-7, with TRBD2 matching over 9 bases. CDR1 is MNHEY, CDR2 SVGEGT, per germline. The CDR3 consists of 18 residues. The CDR3 loop is CASRTTDLLAGYSHEQYF. The CDR3 bases are TGTGCCAGCAGGACGACAGATCTCCTAGCGGGGTACTCCCACGAGCAGTACTTC.

This clonotype came up many times. The chain recombines TRBV30 with TRBJ1-2; D gene uncertain. V shed 6 bases and J shed 4 bases, with 12 bases lying between them. Germline loops: CDR1 GTSNPN, CDR2 SVGIG (reference sequence). This CDR3 comprises 12 residues. In nucleotides, the CDR3 is TGTGCCTGTCTAGGGTTAGGCTATGGCTACACCTTC. Its translation is CACLGLGYGYTF.

This clonotype turned up a few times. The rearrangement uses TRBV5-1 and TRBJ1-2; TRBD1 matches 7 bases. The CDR3 contains 14 residues. Losses at the gene ends were 0 bases for V and 8 bases for J; bases not matched to a gene: 7. Germline lookup yields CDR1 SGHRS and CDR2 YFSETQ. The CDR3 DNA follows: TGCGCCAGCAGCTTGGCACAGGGGTATAGCGGCTACACCTTC. Translating it yields CASSLAQGYSGYTF. Together with reference TRBV5-1 and TRBJ1-2, the CDR3 gives the full variable domain: KAGVTQTPRYLIKTRGQQVTLSCSPISGHRSVSWYQQTPGQGLQFLFEYFSETQRNKGNFPGRFSGRQFSNSRSEMNVSTLELGDSALYLCASSLAQGYSGYTFGSGTRLTVV.

The chain uses TRBV4-2 and TRBJ1-4; perhaps TRBD1 as D (5 bases). The V end lost 0 bases, the J end lost 8 bases, and 16 bases lay between the germline ends. The CDR3 has 16 residues. Germline CDR1 and CDR2: LGHNA and YNFKEQ. CDR3 sequence: CASSQDSQGGREKLFF. The CDR3 DNA reads TGTGCCAGCAGCCAAGATAGCCAGGGTGGTCGGGAAAAACTGTTTTTT.

This clonotype was counted at least ten times. This chain uses TRBV25-1 with TRBJ1-4, with D possibly TRBD1 on 6 matching bases. Deletions cut 5 bases from V and 7 bases from J, with 8 bases between. Germline-derived CDR1 and CDR2 are MGHDK and SYGVNS. The length of the CDR3 is 12 residues. The DNA for the CDR3 is TGTGCCAGCAGTCGGGGGGCTGAAAAACTGTTTTTT. Amino acids: CASSRGAEKLFF.

This clonotype was recorded many times. This rearrangement joins TRBV2 to TRBJ2-1; 9 bases line up with TRBD1. The CDR3 loop spans 16 amino acids. The V gene's germline CDR1 is SNHLY and CDR2 FYNNEI. J was trimmed by 0 bases and V by 6 bases; bases with no gene match: 6. The CDR3: CASRRGQGTSYNEQFF. In DNA form, the CDR3 reads TGTGCCAGCAGAAGGGGACAGGGAACCTCCTACAATGAGCAGTTCTTC.

This clonotype was picked up a small number of times. V usage is TRBV18 and J usage is TRBJ2-5, with 12 positions matching TRBD1. CDR3 length: 16 residues. V gave up 2 bases and J gave up 5 bases; unmatched junction bases: 6. CDR1 and CDR2 from the germline V gene are KGHSH and LQKENI. The CDR3 DNA reads TGTGCCAGCTCACCAACCGGGACAGGGGGCGCCGAGACCCAGTACTTC. As protein: CASSPTGTGGAETQYF.

This chain joins TRBV6-2 or TRBV6-3 and TRBJ1-2; D not resolved. The V gene lost 3 bases and the J gene lost 6 bases, with 8 bases spanning the gap. The length of the CDR3 is 12 residues. Germline CDR1 reads MNHEY; CDR2 reads SVGEGT. The CDR3 DNA follows: TGTGCCAGCAGTTATGTCAATGATGGCTACACCTTC. Residues: CASSYVNDGYTF.